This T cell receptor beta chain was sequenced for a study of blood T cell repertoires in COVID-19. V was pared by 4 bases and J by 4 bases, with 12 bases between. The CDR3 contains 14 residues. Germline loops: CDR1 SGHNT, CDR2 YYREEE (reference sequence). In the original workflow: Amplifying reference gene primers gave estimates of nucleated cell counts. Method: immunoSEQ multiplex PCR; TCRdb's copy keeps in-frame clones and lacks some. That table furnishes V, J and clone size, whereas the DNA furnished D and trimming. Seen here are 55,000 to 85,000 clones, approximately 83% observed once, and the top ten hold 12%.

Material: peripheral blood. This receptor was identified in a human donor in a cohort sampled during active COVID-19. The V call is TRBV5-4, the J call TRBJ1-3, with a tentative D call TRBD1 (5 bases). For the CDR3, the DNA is TGTGCCAGCAGCCCCGGGGGGTCAGGAAACACCATATATTTT. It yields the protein CASSPGGSGNTIYF.